This TCR beta chain was sequenced for a study of T cell responses to AZD1222 COVID-19 vaccine. About the study: Recipients boosted at about 4 weeks or about 12 weeks are pooled.

Whole-study results and caveats: Among vaccine-associated CD4 TCRs, coverage spanned spike, with dominance at 160-218 and 743-854. Only a handful of AZD1222 recipients, more than 5 in all, had baseline seropositivity.

Points on this clone: Its antigen is not identified.

Assay: immunoSEQ multiplex PCR; the TCRdb copy retains only in-frame clones and omits some. The sample records about 85,000 clones, about 90% being singletons. The sequences come from peripheral blood, collected on day 0 of AZD1222 vaccination. The TCR originated in an adult in good health.

CDR3 residues: CASSQVGNEQFF. The CDR3 DNA sequence: TGTGCCAGCAGCCAGGTCGGTAATGAGCAGTTCTTC. This chain joins TRBV11-3 and TRBJ2-1; D not resolved. Germline-derived CDR1 and CDR2 are SGHNT and YENEEA. The V end was cut by 5 bases, the J end by 7 bases, with 9 bases between. This CDR3 region has 12 residues. Supplemented by reference TRBV11-3 and TRBJ2-1, the full variable domain reads EAGVVQSPRYKIIEKKQPVAFWCNPISGHNTLYWYLQNLGQGPELLIRYENEEAVDDSQLPKDRFSAERLKGVDSTLKIQPAELGDSAVYLCASSQVGNEQFFGPGTRLTVL.